These 18 T cell receptor beta chains originate from one sample sequenced in a study of early T cells in non-severe SARS-CoV-2 infection (dated by TCRdb to about 2021). The library was made by 5' RACE. The sequencer was a NextSeq 500. TCRdb's own reprocessing of the public reads used fastp at Q25 and MiXCR and kept productive beta chains. Each entry is one CDR3 protein sequence, shown with its most common DNA and genes. Across this sample there are tens of thousands of distinct CDR3 sequences, with roughly 4.4% seen only once. Around 15% of the sample comes from the top ten. The sample consisted of whole blood. The receptor set was obtained from an adult who was a healthcare worker with PCR-confirmed SARS-CoV-2 infection or an uninfected control (not recorded which).

The genes are TRBV19 and TRBJ1-5; D is possibly TRBD1 (5 bases). The CDR3 extends over 16 amino acids. The germline V and J ends were trimmed by 4 bases and 3 bases, with 16 bases remaining between them. The germline gives CDR1 LNHDA, CDR2 SQIVND (reference sequence). The CDR3 sequence is CASSTPGDGVNQPQHF. Here the CDR3 DNA reads TGTGCCAGTAGTACCCCGGGGGACGGAGTCAATCAGCCCCAGCATTTT. Variable domain in full (rest from reference TRBV19 and TRBJ1-5): DGGITQSPKYLFRKEGQNVTLSCEQNLNHDAMYWYRQDPGQGLRLIYYSQIVNDFQKGDIAEGYSVSREKKESFPLTVTSAQKNPTAFYLCASSTPGDGVNQPQHFGDGTRLSIL.

This clonotype showed up many times. The genes are TRBV6-1 and TRBJ2-3; 13 nucleotides agree with TRBD2. CDR1 is MNHNS and CDR2 is SASEGT in the germline V gene. The CDR3 runs to 15 residues. With 7 bases clipped from V and 2 bases from J, the junction kept 3 bases outside the gene matches. DNA of the CDR3: TGTGCCAGCAAGGGACTAGCGGGGACCACAGATACGCAGTATTTT. Translation gives CASKGLAGTTDTQYF.

This clonotype was observed many times. The CDR3 DNA reads as TGCAGTGCTCGACGGACTAGGCCCTACAATGAGCAGTTCTTC. It encodes CSARRTRPYNEQFF. The chain combines TRBV20-1 with TRBJ2-1; 7 nucleotides line up with TRBD2. Looked up from germline, CDR1 is DFQATT and CDR2 is SNEGSKA (reference sequence). The CDR3 is 14 amino acids. Losses at the gene ends were 5 bases for V and 2 bases for J; bases not matched to a gene: 6.

This clonotype was recorded many times. This sequence joins TRBV5-1 and TRBJ2-1, with 8 bases aligning to TRBD2. The germline gives CDR1 SGHRS, CDR2 YFSETQ. CDR3 length: 15 amino acids. Trimming removed 0 bases from V and 10 bases from J; junction bases left unmatched: 9. CDR3 sequence reads: CASSLGAGAPNEQFF. In DNA form, the CDR3 reads TGCGCCAGCAGCTTGGGAGCGGGGGCCCCCAACGAGCAGTTCTTC.

The chain combines TRBV12-3 or TRBV12-4 with TRBJ2-7; either TRBD1 or TRBD2 may fit D (5 bases each). This CDR3 comprises 14 residues. V was trimmed by 6 bases and J by 0 bases, leaving 12 bases between them. The CDR3 bases are TGTGCCAGCAGGCACCGGGACGGCTCCTACGAGCAGTACTTC. Its protein product is CASRHRDGSYEQYF.

This clonotype showed up many times. The chain combines TRBV6-2 or TRBV6-3 with TRBJ2-3; D possibly uses TRBD1 or TRBD2 (5 bases each). Trimming removed 6 bases from V and 2 bases from J, with 12 bases in between. From germline, CDR1 is MNHEY and CDR2 SVGEGT. CDR3 length: 14 amino acids. The DNA of the CDR3 is TGTGCCAGCAGGGGGGTAGGAAACACAGATACGCAGTATTTT. Its protein product is CASRGVGNTDTQYF.

There are a few counts of this clonotype. The chain has TRBV7-2 and TRBJ2-2; D call uncertain. Trimming stripped 5 bases from V and 7 bases from J, with 17 bases between. This CDR3 spans 15 amino acids. Germline V gives CDR1 SGHTA, CDR2 FQGNSA. CDR3 region: CASSHSGAPGGELFF. In nucleotides, the CDR3 is TGTGCCAGCAGCCACTCAGGCGCTCCGGGCGGGGAGCTGTTTTTT.

This chain joins TRBV3-1 and TRBJ2-1, with D possibly TRBD2 on 6 matching bases. V lost 1 base, J lost 12 bases, and 7 bases lay in between. In germline, CDR1 is LGHDT, CDR2 YNNKEL (reference sequence). There are 11 residues in the CDR3. The CDR3 bases are TGTGCCAGCAGCCAAGCCGGGAGGCAGTTCTTC. The encoded protein is CASSQAGRQFF.

In this sample, this clonotype turned up many times. V usage is TRBV7-9 and J usage is TRBJ2-3; D is unresolved. Germline V gives CDR1 SEHNR, CDR2 FQNEAQ (reference sequence). This CDR3 is built from 13 residues. Trimming took 5 bases from V and 0 from J, leaving 6 bases between them. The DNA of the CDR3 is TGTGCCAGCAGCCTCGGTAGCACAGATACGCAGTATTTT. It translates to CASSLGSTDTQYF. Variable domain in full (rest from reference TRBV7-9 and TRBJ2-3): DTGVSQNPRHKITKRGQNVTFRCDPISEHNRLYWYRQTLGQGPEFLTYFQNEAQLEKSRLLSDRFSAERPKGSFSTLEIQRTEQGDSAMYLCASSLGSTDTQYFGPGTRLTVL.

This clonotype was counted ten times or more. The chain couples TRBV3-1 to TRBJ2-3, with 9 bases aligning to TRBD1. The CDR3 is 13 amino acids. The trim removed 8 bases at V and 2 bases at J, leaving 2 bases unmatched. Germline V lookup: CDR1 LGHDT, CDR2 YNNKEL (reference sequence). The CDR3 protein is CASRQGVTDTQYF. For the CDR3, the DNA is TGTGCCAGCCGACAGGGGGTCACAGATACGCAGTATTTT.

This clonotype has a count of ten or more. The chain is built from TRBV12-3 or TRBV12-4 and TRBJ1-1; D is possibly TRBD1 (5 bases). V lost 4 bases, J lost 3 bases, and 15 bases lay in between. The CDR3 loop spans 15 amino acids. The CDR3 here is CASSSQGTGDTEAFF. For the CDR3, the DNA is TGTGCCAGCAGTTCTCAGGGTACCGGGGACACTGAAGCTTTCTTT.

This clonotype was detected ten times or more. The chain links TRBV12-3 or TRBV12-4 to TRBJ2-7; no definite D call. Trimming cost V 8 bases and J 0 bases, with 14 bases left between them. CDR3 length: 14 residues. CDR3 sequence: CASARRAHSYEQYF. As DNA, the CDR3 is TGTGCCAGCGCTCGAAGGGCACACTCCTACGAGCAGTACTTC.

This clonotype appeared a few times. This chain uses TRBV4-1 with TRBJ2-1, with 14 positions matching TRBD2. The germline CDR1 and CDR2 sequences are MGHRA and YSYEKL. This CDR3 has 16 amino acids. V was pared by 1 base and J by 4 bases, with 0 bases of the junction left unmatched. CDR3: CASSQGTSGGYNEQFF. Written as DNA, the CDR3 is TGCGCCAGCAGCCAAGGGACTAGCGGGGGGTACAATGAGCAGTTCTTC.

Concerning this clonotype itself: A read error may explain this, as a much larger clone is one base away. The chain has TRBV10-1 and TRBJ2-2, with D possibly called TRBD1 or TRBD2 (5 bases each). Trimming left V 0 bases short and J 9 bases short, with 14 bases between. The CDR3 extends over 15 amino acids. Germline V gives CDR1 WNHNN, CDR2 SYGVQD (reference sequence). The CDR3 DNA is TGCGCCAGCAGTGAGTCGCCGGGGACCTACAGGGAGCTGTTTTTT. Encoded protein: CASSESPGTYRELFF.

This clonotype was seen ten or more times. The chain carries TRBV20-1 and TRBJ2-3, with 7 bases that match TRBD2. CDR3 size: 15 residues. Trimming at V came to 3 bases and at J to 2 bases, leaving 8 bases not matched to a gene. Germline-derived CDR1 and CDR2 are DFQATT and SNEGSKA (reference sequence). The CDR3 spells CSASSPGGPTDTQYF. CDR3 bases: TGCAGTGCTAGCTCTCCGGGGGGTCCCACAGATACGCAGTATTTT.

This clonotype occurred many times. This chain uses TRBV29-1 with TRBJ1-1, with D perhaps TRBD1 (6 bases). The CDR3 spans 14 residues. Germline V lookup: CDR1 SQVTM, CDR2 ANQGSEA. V was pared by 6 bases and J by 1 base, with 15 bases between. The CDR3 DNA is TGCAGCGTCCGTAGCTCGACAGGGAACACTGAAGCTTTCTTT. Its protein product is CSVRSSTGNTEAFF.

The chain joins TRBV11-2 to TRBJ2-4; 7 bases match TRBD1. J lost 7 bases, V lost 9 bases, and 6 bases had no gene match. This CDR3 is 12 amino acids long. Germline V lookup: CDR1 SGHAT, CDR2 FQNNGV. Here the CDR3 reads CASQQGLNIQYF. Here the CDR3 DNA reads TGTGCCAGTCAACAGGGGTTGAACATTCAGTACTTC.

Comments on this clonotype: A much larger clone differs from this one at a single base, so this may be a read error. The CDR3 loop is CASSGTGSYNEQFF. The CDR3 DNA is TGTGCCAGCAGCGGGACAGGCTCCTACAATGAGCAGTTCTTC. The chain employs TRBV11-2 and TRBJ2-1, with 8 bases that match TRBD1. Germline V lookup: CDR1 SGHAT, CDR2 FQNNGV. V gave up 5 bases and J gave up 0 bases; unmatched junction bases: 0. The CDR3 totals 14 residues.